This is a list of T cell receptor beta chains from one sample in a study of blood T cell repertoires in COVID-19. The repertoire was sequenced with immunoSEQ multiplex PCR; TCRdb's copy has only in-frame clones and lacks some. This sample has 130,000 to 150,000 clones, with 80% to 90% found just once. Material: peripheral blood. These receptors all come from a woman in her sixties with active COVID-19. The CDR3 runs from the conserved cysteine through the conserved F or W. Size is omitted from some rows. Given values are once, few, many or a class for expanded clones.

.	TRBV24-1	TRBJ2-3	CATSDPYPLAGGGDSTDTQYF
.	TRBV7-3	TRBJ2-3	CASSPRLTGTDTQYF
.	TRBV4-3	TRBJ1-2	CASSQDHVGGGYTF
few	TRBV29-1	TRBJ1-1	CSVGHSNTEAFF
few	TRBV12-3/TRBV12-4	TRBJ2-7	CASSWRQGDEQYF
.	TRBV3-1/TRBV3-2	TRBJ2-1	CASSHRSGSYNEQFF
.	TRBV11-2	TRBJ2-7	CASSFTSGLSYEQYF
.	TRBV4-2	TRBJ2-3	CASSQVVAGVGDTQYF
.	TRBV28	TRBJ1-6	CASSLTGDSSPLHF
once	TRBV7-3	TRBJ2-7	CASSLAGLAGGEQYF
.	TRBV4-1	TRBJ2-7	CASSQEPGGAYEQYF
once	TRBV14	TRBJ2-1	CASSQESLASGSTRSSYNEQFF
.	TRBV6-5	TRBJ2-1	CATHRGAYNEQFF
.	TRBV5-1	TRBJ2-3	CASSLATGLGTDTQYF
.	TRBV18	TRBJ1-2	CASSPREAPYFGYTF
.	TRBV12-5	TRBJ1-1	CASGLPSGTGGAMGTEAFF
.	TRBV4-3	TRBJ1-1	CASSQAPTGANTEAFF
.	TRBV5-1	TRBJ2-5	CASSRDSNQETQYF
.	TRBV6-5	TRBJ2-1	CAISPAQGSYNEQFF
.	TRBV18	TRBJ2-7	CASSPSGGRVEQYF
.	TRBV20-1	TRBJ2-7	CSANEPGLATGEQYF
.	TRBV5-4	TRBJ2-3	CASSFPGTGGGLDTQYF
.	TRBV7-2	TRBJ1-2	CASSLAMGGYGYTF
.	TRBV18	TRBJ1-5	CASSPGTGEGVEPQHF
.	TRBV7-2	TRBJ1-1	CASSWGQGNTEAFF
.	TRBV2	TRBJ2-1	CASSKGASVWITYNEQFF
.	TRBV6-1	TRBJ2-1	CASSEAWAGTSSYNEQFF
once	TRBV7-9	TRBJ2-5	CASSFGGQETQYF
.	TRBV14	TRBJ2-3	CASSPGTSGGATQYF
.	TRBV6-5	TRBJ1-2	CASSWGQTYGYTF
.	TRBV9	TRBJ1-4	CASSLHRNATNEKLFF
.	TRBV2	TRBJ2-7	CASSWTSGSYEQYF
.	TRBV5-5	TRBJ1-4	CASSLSERSNEKLFF
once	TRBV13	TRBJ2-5	CASSLRLASRETQYF
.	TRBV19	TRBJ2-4	CASSIGVTKNIQYF
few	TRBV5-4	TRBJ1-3	CASSLGPSNSGNTIYF
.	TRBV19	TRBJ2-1	CASSIAIAGARNEQFF
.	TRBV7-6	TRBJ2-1	CASSLGSSGPNEQFF
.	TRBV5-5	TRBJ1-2	CASSLGRIGTGGDYGYTF
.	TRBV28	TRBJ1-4	CASSRTGEHEKLFF
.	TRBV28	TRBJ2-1	CASSGDFINEQFF
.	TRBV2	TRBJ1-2	CASRVGTENYGYTF
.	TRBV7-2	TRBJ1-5	CASSPQQSRVSNQPQHF
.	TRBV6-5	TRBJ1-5	CASSYKGGNQPQHF
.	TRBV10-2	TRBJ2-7	CASRGGTGGPTYEQYF
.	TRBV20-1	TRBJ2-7	CSRQAVHEQYF